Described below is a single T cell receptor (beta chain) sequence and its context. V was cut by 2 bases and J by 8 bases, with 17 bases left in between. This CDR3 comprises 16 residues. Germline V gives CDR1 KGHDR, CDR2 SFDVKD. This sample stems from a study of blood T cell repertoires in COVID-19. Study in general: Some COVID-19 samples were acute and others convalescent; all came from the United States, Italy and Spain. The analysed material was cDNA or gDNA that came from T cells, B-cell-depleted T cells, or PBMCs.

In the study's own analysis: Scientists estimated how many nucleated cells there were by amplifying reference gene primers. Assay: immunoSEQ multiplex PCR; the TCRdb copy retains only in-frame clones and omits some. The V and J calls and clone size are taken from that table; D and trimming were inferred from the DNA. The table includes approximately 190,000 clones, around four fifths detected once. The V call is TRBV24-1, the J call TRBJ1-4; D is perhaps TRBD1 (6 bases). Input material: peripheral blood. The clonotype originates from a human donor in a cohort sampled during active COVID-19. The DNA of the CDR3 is TGTGCCACCAGTGATTCCGTACAGGGCTCGCAGGAAAAACTGTTTTTT. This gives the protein CATSDSVQGSQEKLFF.